In this sample, the clone carrying this TCR beta chain turned up many times. Using RNA transcripts, the TCR beta CDR3 regions were amplified. A first-round RT-PCR used HTBI primers, followed by a second-round multiplex PCR. TCRdb redid the calling of the multiplex PCR reads with MiXCR, one entry per CDR3 protein. The sample includes roughly 410,000 distinct CDR3 sequences, approximately 15% seen only once; the top ten take approximately 7%. The data originate from a study of Graves' ophthalmopathy and Graves' hyperthyroidism. Germline V gives CDR1 KGHDR, CDR2 SFDVKD. Trimming pared 5 bases from V and 5 bases from J, leaving 17 bases between. This CDR3 comprises 15 residues.

Sample: peripheral blood. The chain has TRBV24-1 and TRBJ2-5, with D tentatively TRBD2 (6 bases). This TCR came from a woman aged 18-30 years with stable Graves' hyperthyroidism. CDR3 protein: CATSGYGGWGETQYF. The CDR3 DNA reads TGTGCCACCAGTGGGTACGGGGGTTGGGGGGAGACCCAGTACTTC.